This T cell receptor beta chain came from a study of blood T cell repertoires in COVID-19. About the research overall: The origin of the acute and convalescent COVID-19 samples was the United States, Italy and Spain. Nucleic acid was either cDNA or gDNA, and it came from T cells, B-cell-depleted T cells, or PBMCs.

This CDR3 is built from 14 residues. V trimming: 4 bases; J trimming: 5 bases; junction bases outside the gene matches: 4. The germline CDR1 and CDR2 sequences are SNHLY and FYNNEI. Authors' processing steps: Using reference gene primer amplification, nucleated cell counts were estimated. Sequenced by immunoSEQ multiplex PCR; TCRdb stores in-frame clones only, minus some. The DNA was the basis for D and trimming; V, J and clone size are from that table. The table has 180,000 or so clones, 70% to 90% seen once. Sequenced input: peripheral blood. The TCR was taken from a man in his fifties or sixties who had recovered from COVID-19. The J gene is TRBJ1-2, the V gene TRBV2; 10 bases line up with TRBD1. In DNA form, the CDR3 reads TGTGCCAGCAGTGGACAGGGGGCATATTATGGCTACACCTTC. Its translation is CASSGQGAYYGYTF.